This T cell receptor beta chain stems from a study of regulatory T cells in long-lasting Graves disease. V was clipped by 3 bases and J by 2 bases, with 14 bases between them. The germline gives CDR1 GTSNPN, CDR2 SVGIG (reference sequence). The CDR3 is 14 residues long. Noted time point: newly diagnosed GD, antithyroid drugs for less than 3 months. PBMCs provided the RNA from which the TCR library was made. Diagnoses of Graves' disease were made by American Thyroid Association guidelines. Relying on iRepertoire HTBI primers and Arm-PCR of CDR3 regions, the team built TCR beta libraries. One entry per CDR3 protein results from TCRdb running MiXCR on the multiplex PCR reads. The table includes 350,000 to 450,000 distinct CDR3 sequences, around 14% detected once. The same sample was also used in a study of T cells in Graves' hyperthyroidism and ophthalmopathy.

The clonotype was recovered from a woman in her twenties or thirties with Graves disease. The chain couples TRBV30 to TRBJ2-7, with D maybe TRBD1 (6 bases). The input for sequencing was peripheral blood mononuclear cells (PBMCs), taken at new diagnosis, from a patient treated with antithyroid drugs. As DNA, the CDR3 is TGTGCCTGGAGAGGACGGGACAAGGCCTACGAGCAGTACTTC. Its protein is CAWRGRDKAYEQYF. The full variable domain, in which reference TRBV30 and TRBJ2-7 provide the parts outside the CDR3, is SQTIHQWPATLVQPVGSPLSLECTVEGTSNPNLYWYRQAAGRGLQLLFYSVGIGQISSEVPQNLSASRPQDRQFILSSKKLLLSDSGFYLCAWRGRDKAYEQYFGPGTRLTVT.